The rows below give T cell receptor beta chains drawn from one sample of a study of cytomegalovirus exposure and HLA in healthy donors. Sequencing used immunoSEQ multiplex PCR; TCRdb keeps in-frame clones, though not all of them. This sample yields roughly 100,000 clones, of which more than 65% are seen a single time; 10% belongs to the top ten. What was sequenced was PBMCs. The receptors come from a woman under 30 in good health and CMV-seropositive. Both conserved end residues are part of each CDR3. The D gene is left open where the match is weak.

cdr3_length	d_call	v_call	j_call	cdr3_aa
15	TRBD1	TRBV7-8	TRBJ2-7	CASSPRQGADYEQYF
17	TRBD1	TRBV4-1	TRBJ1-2	CASSHAPTGDLAYGYTF
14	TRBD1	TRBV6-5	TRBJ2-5	CASSFDDRGETQYF
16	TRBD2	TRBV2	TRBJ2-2	CASRGLAGANTGELFF
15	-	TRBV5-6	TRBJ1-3	CASSLAGYSGNTIYF
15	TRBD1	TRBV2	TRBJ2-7	CASPKDRSLTYEQYF
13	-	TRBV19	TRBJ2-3	CASSIGAEDTQYF
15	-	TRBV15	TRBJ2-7	CATSRGREAVREQYF
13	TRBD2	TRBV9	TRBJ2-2	CASSVGGAGELFF
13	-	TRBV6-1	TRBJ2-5	CASGRRDWETQYF
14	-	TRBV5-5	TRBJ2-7	CASSFRDGTYEQYF
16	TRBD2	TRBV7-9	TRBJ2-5	CASSPRLAGLRETQYF
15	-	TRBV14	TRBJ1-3	CASSQVRGSGNTIYF
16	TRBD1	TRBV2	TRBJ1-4	CASESPGQGGNEKLFF
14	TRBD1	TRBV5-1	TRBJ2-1	CASSLMTGENEQFF
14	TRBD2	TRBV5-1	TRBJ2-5	CASTDSAGEETQYF
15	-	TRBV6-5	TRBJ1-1	CASSYWQRGWTEAFF
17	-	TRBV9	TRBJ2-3	CASSSALGLLPSDTQYF
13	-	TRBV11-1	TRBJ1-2	CASSLNREGGYTF
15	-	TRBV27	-	CASSLGLRGNYEQYF
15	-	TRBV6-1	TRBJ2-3	CASSEGAGVGDTQYF
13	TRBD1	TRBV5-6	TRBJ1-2	CASSPTGGYGYTF
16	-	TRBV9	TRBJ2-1	CASSAEGGGRYNEQFF
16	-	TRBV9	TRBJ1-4	CASSAVSEDREEKLFF
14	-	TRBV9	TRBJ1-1	CASSVVAENTEAFF
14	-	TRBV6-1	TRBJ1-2	CASSELTGTYGYTF
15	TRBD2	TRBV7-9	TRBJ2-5	CASSPSGRGGETQYF
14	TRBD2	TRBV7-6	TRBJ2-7	CASSPREGRFEQYF
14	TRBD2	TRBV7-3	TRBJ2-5	CASSSPSGERTQYF
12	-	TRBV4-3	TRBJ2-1	CASSQGRGEQFF
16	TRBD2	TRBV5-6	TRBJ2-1	CASSLGLAGVYNEQFF
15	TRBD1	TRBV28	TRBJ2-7	CASSLLSGGRYEQYF
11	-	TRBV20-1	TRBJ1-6	CSARGGQGLHF
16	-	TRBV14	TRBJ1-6	CASSRRHSSYNSPLHF
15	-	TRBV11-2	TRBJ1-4	CASSLGQAETEKLFF
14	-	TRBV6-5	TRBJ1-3	CASSYRVPGNTIYF
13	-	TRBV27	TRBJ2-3	CASSHRETDTQYF